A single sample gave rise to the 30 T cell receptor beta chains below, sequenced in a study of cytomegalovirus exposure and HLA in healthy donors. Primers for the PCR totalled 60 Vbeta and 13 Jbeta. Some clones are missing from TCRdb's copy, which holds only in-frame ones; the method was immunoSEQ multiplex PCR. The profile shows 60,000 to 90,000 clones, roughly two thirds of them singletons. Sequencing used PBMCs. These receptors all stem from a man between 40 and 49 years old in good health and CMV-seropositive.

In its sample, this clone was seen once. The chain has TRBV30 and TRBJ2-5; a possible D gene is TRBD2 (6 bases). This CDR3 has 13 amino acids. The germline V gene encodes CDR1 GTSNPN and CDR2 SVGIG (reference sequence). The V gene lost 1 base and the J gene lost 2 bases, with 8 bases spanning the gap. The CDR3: CAWSGGIQETQYF. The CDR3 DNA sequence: TGTGCCTGGAGTGGCGGGATACAAGAGACCCAGTACTTC.

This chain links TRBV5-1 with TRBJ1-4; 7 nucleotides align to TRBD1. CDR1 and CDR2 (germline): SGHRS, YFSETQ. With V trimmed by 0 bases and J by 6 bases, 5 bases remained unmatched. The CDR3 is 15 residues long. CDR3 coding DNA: TGCGCCAGCAGCTTGGGGACAGGCGCTTATGAAAAACTGTTTTTT. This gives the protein CASSLGTGAYEKLFF.

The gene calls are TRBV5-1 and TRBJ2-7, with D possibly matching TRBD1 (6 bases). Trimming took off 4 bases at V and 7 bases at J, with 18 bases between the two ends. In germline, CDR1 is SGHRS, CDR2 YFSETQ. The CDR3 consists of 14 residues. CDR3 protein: CASSPDSSPGEQYF. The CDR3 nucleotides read TGCGCCAGCAGCCCGGACAGTTCCCCGGGTGAGCAGTACTTC.

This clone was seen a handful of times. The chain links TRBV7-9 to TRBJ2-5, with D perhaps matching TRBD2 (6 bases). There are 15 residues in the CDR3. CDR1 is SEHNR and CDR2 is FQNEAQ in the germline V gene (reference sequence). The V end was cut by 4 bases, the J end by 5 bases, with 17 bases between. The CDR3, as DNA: TGTGCCAGCAGCTCTATCTCGGGACTTGAGGAGACCCAGTACTTC. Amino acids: CASSSISGLEETQYF.

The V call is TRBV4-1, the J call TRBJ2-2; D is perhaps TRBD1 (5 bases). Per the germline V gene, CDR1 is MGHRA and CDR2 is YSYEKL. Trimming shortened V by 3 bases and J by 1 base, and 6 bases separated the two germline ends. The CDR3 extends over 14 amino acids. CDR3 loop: CASSHRENTGELFF. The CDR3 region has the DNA TGCGCCAGCAGCCACAGGGAGAACACCGGGGAGCTGTTTTTT.

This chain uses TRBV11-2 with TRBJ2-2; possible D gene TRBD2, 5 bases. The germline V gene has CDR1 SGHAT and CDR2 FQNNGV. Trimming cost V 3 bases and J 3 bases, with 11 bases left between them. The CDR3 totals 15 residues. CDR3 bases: TGTGCCAGCAGCTTCAATCTGAGGGACACCGGGGAGCTGTTTTTT. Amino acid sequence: CASSFNLRDTGELFF.

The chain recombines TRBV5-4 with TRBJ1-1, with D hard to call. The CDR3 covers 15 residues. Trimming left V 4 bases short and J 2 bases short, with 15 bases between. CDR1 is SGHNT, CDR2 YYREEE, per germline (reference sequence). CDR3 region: CASSRSDGVNTEAFF. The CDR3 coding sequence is TGTGCCAGCAGCCGAAGTGACGGGGTCAACACTGAAGCTTTCTTT.

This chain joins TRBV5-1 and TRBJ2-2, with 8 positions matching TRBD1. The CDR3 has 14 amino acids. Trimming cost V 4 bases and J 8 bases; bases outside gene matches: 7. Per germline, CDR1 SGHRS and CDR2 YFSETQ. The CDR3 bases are TGCGCCAGCAGCCCCACCGACAGGGGTGGGGAGCTGTTTTTT. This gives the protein CASSPTDRGGELFF.

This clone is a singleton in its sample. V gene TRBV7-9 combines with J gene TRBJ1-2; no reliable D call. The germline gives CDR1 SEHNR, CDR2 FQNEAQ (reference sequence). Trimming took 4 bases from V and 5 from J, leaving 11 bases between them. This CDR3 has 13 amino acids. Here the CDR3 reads CASSSEALYGYTF. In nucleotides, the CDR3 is TGTGCCAGCAGCTCGGAGGCTTTGTATGGCTACACCTTC.

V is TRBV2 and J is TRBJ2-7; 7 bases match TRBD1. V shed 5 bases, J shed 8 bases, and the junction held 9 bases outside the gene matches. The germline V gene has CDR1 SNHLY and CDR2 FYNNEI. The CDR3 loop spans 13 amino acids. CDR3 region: CASSYRDSGQQYF. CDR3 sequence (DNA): TGTGCCAGCAGTTACCGGGACAGCGGCCAGCAGTACTTC.

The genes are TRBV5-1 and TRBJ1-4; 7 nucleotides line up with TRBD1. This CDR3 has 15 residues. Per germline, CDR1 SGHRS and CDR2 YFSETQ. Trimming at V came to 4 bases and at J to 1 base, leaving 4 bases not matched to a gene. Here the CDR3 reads CASSNRGQTNEKLFF. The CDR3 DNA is TGCGCCAGCAGCAACAGGGGACAAACTAATGAAAAACTGTTTTTT.

CDR3 nucleotides: TGTGCCAGCAGTTACTCGGGGACAGGAGGCTACGAGCAGTACTTC. This sequence encodes CASSYSGTGGYEQYF. The chain joins TRBV6-5 to TRBJ2-7; 8 bases line up with TRBD1. This CDR3 region has 15 residues. Germline trimming cut 0 bases from V and 3 bases from J; bases unmatched to any gene: 4. Germline CDR1 reads MNHEY; CDR2 reads SVGAGI.

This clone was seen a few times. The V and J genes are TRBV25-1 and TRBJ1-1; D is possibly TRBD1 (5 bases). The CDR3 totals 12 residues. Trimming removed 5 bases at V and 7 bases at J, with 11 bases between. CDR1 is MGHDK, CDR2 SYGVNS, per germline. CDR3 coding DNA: TGTGCCAGCAGTTTAGGGGCCAGTGAAGCTTTCTTT. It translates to CASSLGASEAFF. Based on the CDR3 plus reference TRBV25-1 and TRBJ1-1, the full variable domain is EADIYQTPRYLVIGTGKKITLECSQTMGHDKMYWYQQDPGMELHLIHYSYGVNSTEKGDLSSESTVSRIRTEHFPLTLESARPSHTSQYLCASSLGASEAFFGQGTRLTVV.

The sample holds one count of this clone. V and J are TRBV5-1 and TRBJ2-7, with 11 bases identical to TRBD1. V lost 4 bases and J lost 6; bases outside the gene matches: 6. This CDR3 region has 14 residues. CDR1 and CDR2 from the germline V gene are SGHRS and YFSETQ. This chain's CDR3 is CASSAGQGAGEQYF. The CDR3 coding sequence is TGCGCCAGCAGCGCAGGACAGGGGGCGGGCGAGCAGTACTTC. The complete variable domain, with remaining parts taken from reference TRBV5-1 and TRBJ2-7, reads KAGVTQTPRYLIKTRGQQVTLSCSPISGHRSVSWYQQTPGQGLQFLFEYFSETQRNKGNFPGRFSGRQFSNSRSEMNVSTLELGDSALYLCASSAGQGAGEQYFGPGTRLTVT.

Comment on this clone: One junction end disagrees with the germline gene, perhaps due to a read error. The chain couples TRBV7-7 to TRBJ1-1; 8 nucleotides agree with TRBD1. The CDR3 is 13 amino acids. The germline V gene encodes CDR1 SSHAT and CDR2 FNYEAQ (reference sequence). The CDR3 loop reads CASSQGDRGEAFF. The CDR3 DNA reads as TGTGCTAGCAGCCAAGGCGACAGGGGCGAAGCTTTCTTT.

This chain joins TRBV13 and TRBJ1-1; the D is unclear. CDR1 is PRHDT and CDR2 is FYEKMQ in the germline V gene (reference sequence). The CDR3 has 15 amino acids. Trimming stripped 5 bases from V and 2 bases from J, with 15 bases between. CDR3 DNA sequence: TGTGCCAGCAGCCCTTCAGACATCGGAAACACTGAAGCTTTCTTT. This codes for CASSPSDIGNTEAFF.

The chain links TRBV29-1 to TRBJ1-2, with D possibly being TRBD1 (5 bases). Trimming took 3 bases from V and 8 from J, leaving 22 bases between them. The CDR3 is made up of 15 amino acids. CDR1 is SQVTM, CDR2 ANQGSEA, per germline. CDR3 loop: CSVDDPAGNHEGYTF. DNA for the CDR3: TGCAGCGTTGATGATCCCGCAGGGAATCATGAGGGCTACACCTTC.

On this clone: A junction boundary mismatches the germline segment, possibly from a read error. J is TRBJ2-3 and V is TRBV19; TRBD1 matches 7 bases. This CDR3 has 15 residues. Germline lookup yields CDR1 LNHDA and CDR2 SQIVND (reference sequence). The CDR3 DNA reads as TGTGCCACTAGTAAAGGACAGGTCCTCACAGATACGCAGTATTTT. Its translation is CATSKGQVLTDTQYF.

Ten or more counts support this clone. The CDR3 sequence is CASSSGGQVNTEAFF. CDR3 bases: TGCGCCAGCAGCTCCGGGGGGCAGGTTAACACTGAAGCTTTCTTT. This chain connects TRBV5-1 to TRBJ1-1; possibly TRBD1 for D (6 bases). The CDR3 has 15 residues. Between the trimmed V and J ends, which lost 3 bases and 2 bases, there was a span of 14 bases. CDR1 and CDR2 from the germline V gene are SGHRS and YFSETQ.

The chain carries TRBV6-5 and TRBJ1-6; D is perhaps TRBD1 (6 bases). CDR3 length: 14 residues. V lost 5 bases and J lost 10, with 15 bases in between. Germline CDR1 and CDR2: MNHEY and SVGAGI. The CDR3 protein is CASSPGDRWSPLHF. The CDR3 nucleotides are TGTGCCAGCAGTCCAGGGGACCGGTGGTCACCCCTCCACTTT.

The CDR3 loop reads CALGQGTSTDTQYF. The CDR3 DNA sequence: TGTGCCTTGGGACAGGGCACTAGCACAGATACGCAGTATTTT. This chain uses TRBV5-4 with TRBJ2-3; 9 bases align to TRBD1. J was trimmed by 0 bases and V by 10 bases; bases with no gene match: 6. Germline loops: CDR1 SGHNT, CDR2 YYREEE (reference sequence). CDR3 size: 14 residues. Based on the CDR3 plus reference TRBV5-4 and TRBJ2-3, the full variable domain is ETGVTQSPTHLIKTRGQQVTLRCSSQSGHNTVSWYQQALGQGPQFIFQYYREEENGRGNFPPRFSGLQFPNYSSELNVNALELDDSALYLCALGQGTSTDTQYFGPGTRLTVL.

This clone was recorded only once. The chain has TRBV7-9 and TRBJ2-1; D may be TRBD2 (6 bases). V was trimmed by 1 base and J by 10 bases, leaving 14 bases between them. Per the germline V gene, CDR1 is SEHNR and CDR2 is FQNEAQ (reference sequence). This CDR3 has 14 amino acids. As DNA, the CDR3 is TGTGCCAGCAGCTTAGGACTGGGGGGTGTAGAGCAGTTCTTC. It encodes CASSLGLGGVEQFF. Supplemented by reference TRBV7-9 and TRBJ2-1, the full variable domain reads DTGVSQNPRHKITKRGQNVTFRCDPISEHNRLYWYRQTLGQGPEFLTYFQNEAQLEKSRLLSDRFSAERPKGSFSTLEIQRTEQGDSAMYLCASSLGLGGVEQFFGPGTRLTVL.

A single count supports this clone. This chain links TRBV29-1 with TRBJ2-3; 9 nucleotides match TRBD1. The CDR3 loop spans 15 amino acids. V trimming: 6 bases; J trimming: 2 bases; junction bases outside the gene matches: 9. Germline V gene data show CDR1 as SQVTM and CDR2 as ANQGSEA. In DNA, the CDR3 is TGCAGCGTCCAAAGGGGGACAGGGTTCACAGATACGCAGTATTTT. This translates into CSVQRGTGFTDTQYF.

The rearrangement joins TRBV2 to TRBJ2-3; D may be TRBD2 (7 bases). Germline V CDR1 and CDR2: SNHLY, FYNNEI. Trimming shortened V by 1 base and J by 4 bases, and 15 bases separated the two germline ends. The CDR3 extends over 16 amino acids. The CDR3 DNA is TGTGCCAGCAGTGAAGGTGGCGGGGGCGGGGCAGATACGCAGTATTTT. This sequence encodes CASSEGGGGGADTQYF.

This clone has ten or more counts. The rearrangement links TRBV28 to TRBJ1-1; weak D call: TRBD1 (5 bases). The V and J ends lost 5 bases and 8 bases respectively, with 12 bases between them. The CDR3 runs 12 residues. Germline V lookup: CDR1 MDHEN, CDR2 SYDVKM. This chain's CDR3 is CASSTRQQEAFF. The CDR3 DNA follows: TGTGCCAGCAGTACCCGACAGCAAGAAGCTTTCTTT.

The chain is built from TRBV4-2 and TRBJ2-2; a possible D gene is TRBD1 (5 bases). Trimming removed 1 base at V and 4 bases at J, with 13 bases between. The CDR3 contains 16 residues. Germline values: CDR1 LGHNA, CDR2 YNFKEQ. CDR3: CASSQGLGLSTGELFF. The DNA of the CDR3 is TGTGCCAGCAGCCAAGGCCTGGGGCTGAGCACCGGGGAGCTGTTTTTT.

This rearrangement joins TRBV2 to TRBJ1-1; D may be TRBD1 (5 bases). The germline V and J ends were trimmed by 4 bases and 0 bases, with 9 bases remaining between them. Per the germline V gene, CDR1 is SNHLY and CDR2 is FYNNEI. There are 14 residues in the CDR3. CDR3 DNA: TGTGCCAGCAGTGTGGGGGGTTTGAACACTGAAGCTTTCTTT. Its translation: CASSVGGLNTEAFF. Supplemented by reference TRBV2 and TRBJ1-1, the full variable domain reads EPEVTQTPSHQVTQMGQEVILRCVPISNHLYFYWYRQILGQKVEFLVSFYNNEISEKSEIFDDQFSVERPDGSNFTLKIRSTKLEDSAMYFCASSVGGLNTEAFFGQGTRLTVV.

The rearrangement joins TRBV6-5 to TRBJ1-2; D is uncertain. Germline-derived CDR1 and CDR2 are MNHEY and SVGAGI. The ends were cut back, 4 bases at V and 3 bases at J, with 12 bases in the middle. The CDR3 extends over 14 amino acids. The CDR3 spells CASSSRHRDYGYTF. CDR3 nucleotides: TGTGCCAGCAGTTCCCGCCACCGGGACTATGGCTACACCTTC.

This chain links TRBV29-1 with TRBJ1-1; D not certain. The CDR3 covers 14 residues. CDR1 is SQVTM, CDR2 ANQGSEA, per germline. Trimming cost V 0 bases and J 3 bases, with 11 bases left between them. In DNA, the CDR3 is TGCAGCGTTGAAGATACCGGGTCGGACACTGAAGCTTTCTTT. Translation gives CSVEDTGSDTEAFF.

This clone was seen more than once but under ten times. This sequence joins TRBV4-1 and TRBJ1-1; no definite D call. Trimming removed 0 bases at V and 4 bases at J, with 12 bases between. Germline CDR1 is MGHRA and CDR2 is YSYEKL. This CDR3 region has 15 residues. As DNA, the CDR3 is TGCGCCAGCAGCCAAGACCTACGAGGGATCACTGAAGCTTTCTTT. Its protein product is CASSQDLRGITEAFF.